The TCR beta chain under discussion was sequenced for a study of graft-versus-host responses after intestinal transplantation. Responders (around 200,000, CFSE-labeled) met around 200,000 stimulators that were irradiated and violet-dye-labeled. Data came from immunoSEQ multiplex PCR; TCRdb stores just in-frame clones and leaves some out. This table has about 7,400 clones, 33% appearing once. The CDR3 has 16 residues. The germline CDR1 and CDR2 sequences are MDHEN and SYDVKM. V gave up 6 bases and J gave up 4 bases, with 21 bases separating them. The chain uses TRBV28 and TRBJ1-1; the D gene is possibly TRBD1 (5 bases). The source material was alloreactive CD8+ T cells from a mixed lymphocyte reaction culture, sampled before transplantation. Described subset: CFSE-low proliferating T cells sorted from roughly 6-day pre-transplant mixed lymphocyte reaction (GvH or HvG direction). This sequence was found in a human patient who was an organ donor for intestinal transplantation. CDR3 nucleotides: TGTGCCAGCAGCAAATATCGCTGGAGGGGCGGCACTGAAGCTTTCTTT. As protein: CASSKYRWRGGTEAFF. Based on the CDR3 plus reference TRBV28 and TRBJ1-1, the full variable domain is DVKVTQSSRYLVKRTGEKVFLECVQDMDHENMFWYRQDPGLGLRLIYFSYDVKMKEKGDIPEGYSVSREKKERFSLILESASTNQTSMYLCASSKYRWRGGTEAFFGQGTRLTVV.